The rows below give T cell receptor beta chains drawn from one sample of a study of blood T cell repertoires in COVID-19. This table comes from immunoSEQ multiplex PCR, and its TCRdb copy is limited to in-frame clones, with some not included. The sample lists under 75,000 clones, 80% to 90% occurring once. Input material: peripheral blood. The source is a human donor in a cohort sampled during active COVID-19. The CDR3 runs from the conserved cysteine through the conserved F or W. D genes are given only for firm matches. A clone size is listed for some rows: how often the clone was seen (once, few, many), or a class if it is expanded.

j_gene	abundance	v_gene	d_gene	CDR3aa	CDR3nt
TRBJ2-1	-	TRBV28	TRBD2	CASSLRSPGLAQYNEQFF	TGTGCCAGCAGTCTAAGGTCCCCGGGACTAGCTCAGTACAATGAGCAGTTCTTC
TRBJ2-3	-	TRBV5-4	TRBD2	CASSWGSGGAHTQYF	TGTGCCAGCAGCTGGGGGAGCGGGGGGGCCCATACGCAGTATTTT
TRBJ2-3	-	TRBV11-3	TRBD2	CASSPSLAGSTDTQYF	TGTGCCAGCAGCCCTTCCCTAGCGGGAAGCACAGATACGCAGTATTTT
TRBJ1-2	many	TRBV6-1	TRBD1	CASSATGQRLNYGYTF	TGTGCCAGCAGTGCTACGGGACAGCGACTTAACTATGGCTACACCTTC
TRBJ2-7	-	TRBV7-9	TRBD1	CASSPRGQGRTYEQYF	TGTGCCAGCAGCCCCCGCGGACAGGGACGCACCTACGAGCAGTACTTC
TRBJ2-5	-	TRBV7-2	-	CASSLKQVQETQYF	TGTGCCAGCAGCTTAAAACAGGTTCAAGAGACCCAGTACTTC
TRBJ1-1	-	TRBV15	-	CATSRVASNAEAFF	TGTGCCACCAGCAGAGTGGCCTCGAACGCTGAAGCTTTCTTT
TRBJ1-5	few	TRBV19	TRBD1	CASTLDRGPSQPQHF	TGTGCCAGTACCCTGGACAGGGGGCCCTCTCAGCCCCAGCATTTT
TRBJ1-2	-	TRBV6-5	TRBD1	CASRPRTGSQRTF	TGTGCCAGCAGACCCCGGACAGGGTCACAGAGGACCTTC
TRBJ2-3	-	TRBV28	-	CASSRGQSDTQYF	TGTGCCAGCAGCCGTGGACAGTCAGATACGCAGTATTTT
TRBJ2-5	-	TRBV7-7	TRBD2	CASSLDLAGGPVQETQYF	TGTGCTAGCAGCTTAGATCTAGCGGGAGGGCCAGTACAAGAGACCCAGTACTTC
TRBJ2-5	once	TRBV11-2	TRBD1	CASSLRDRGRETQYF	TGTGCCAGCAGCTTAAGGGACAGGGGCCGTGAGACCCAGTACTTC
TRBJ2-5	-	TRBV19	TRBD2	CASTPSGRGETQYF	TGTGCCAGTACTCCTAGCGGGAGAGGGGAGACCCAGTACTTC
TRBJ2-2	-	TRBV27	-	CASSLGGVNTGELFF	TGTGCCAGCAGTTTAGGCGGAGTGAACACCGGGGAGCTGTTTTTT
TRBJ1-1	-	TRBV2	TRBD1	CASRGDSRAFF	TGTGCCAGCAGGGGGGACAGTAGAGCTTTCTTT
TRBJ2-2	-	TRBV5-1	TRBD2	CASKRTSGRIVAGELFF	TGCGCCAGCAAACGGACTAGCGGGAGAATTGTCGCCGGGGAGCTGTTTTTT
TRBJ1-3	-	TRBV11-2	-	CASSSSSGNTIYF	TGTGCCAGCAGCTCCTCCTCTGGAAACACCATATATTTT
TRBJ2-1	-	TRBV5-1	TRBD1	CASSLEGTVGWEQFF	TGCGCCAGCAGCTTAGAAGGGACAGTGGGTTGGGAGCAGTTCTTC
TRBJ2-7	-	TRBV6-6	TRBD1	CATKFGQGGYEQYF	TGTGCCACGAAATTCGGACAGGGAGGCTACGAGCAGTACTTC
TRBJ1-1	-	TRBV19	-	CASSAGFIPEAFF	TGTGCCAGTAGTGCAGGGTTTATCCCTGAAGCTTTCTTT
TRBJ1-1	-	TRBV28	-	CASSAGLGAFF	TGTGCCAGCAGTGCCGGACTAGGCGCTTTCTTT
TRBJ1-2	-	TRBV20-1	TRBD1	CSARDRGGYTF	TGCAGTGCTAGGGACAGGGGTGGCTACACCTTC
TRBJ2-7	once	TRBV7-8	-	CASSFFGHYEQYF	TGTGCCAGCAGCTTTTTTGGGCACTACGAGCAGTACTTC
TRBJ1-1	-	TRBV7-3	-	CASSLSPGSMNTEAFF	TGTGCCAGCAGCTTATCGCCAGGTTCCATGAACACTGAAGCTTTCTTT
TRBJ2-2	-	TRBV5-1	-	CASSTENTGELFF	TGCGCCAGCAGCACAGAAAACACCGGGGAGCTGTTTTTT
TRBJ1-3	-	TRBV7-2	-	CASSLGGTLGNTIYF	TGTGCCAGCAGCTTAGGTGGGACTCTTGGAAACACCATATATTTT
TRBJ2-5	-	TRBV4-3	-	CASSQDSGETQYF	TGCGCCAGCAGCCAAGATTCGGGGGAGACCCAGTACTTC
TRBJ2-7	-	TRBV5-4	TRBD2	CASSLLAGNFYEQYF	TGTGCCAGCAGCTTACTAGCGGGAAATTTCTACGAGCAGTACTTC
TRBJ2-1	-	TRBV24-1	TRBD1	CATARGQMINEQFF	TGTGCCACCGCCCGGGGACAGATGATCAATGAGCAGTTCTTC
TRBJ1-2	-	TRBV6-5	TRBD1	CASSYQGQAYGYTF	TGTGCCAGCAGTTACCAGGGACAGGCCTATGGCTACACCTTC
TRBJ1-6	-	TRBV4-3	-	CASSQDGVRGNSPLHF	TGCGCCAGCAGCCAAGACGGAGTGCGTGGTAATTCACCCCTCCACTTT
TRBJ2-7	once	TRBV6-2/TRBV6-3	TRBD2	CASSIAGGASYEQYF	TGTGCCAGCAGTATAGCGGGAGGAGCGTCGTACGAGCAGTACTTC
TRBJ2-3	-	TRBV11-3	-	CASSLSSGTDTQYF	TGTGCCAGCAGCTTATCTAGCGGCACAGATACGCAGTATTTT
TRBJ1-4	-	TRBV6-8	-	CASSAEIDLANEKLFF	TGTGCCAGCAGTGCCGAGATTGATTTAGCTAATGAAAAACTGTTTTTT
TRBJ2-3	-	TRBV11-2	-	CASSPGGRVADTQYF	TGTGCCAGCAGCCCGGGGGGCCGAGTGGCAGATACGCAGTATTTT
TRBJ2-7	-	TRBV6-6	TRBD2	CASRSTWGGRPEQYF	TGTGCCAGCAGATCCACGTGGGGGGGTCGTCCCGAGCAGTACTTC
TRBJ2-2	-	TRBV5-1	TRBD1	CASSSLPGQSNTGELFF	TGCGCCAGCAGTTCGCTTCCGGGACAGTCGAACACCGGGGAGCTGTTTTTT
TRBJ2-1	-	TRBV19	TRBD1	CASSTQRTGSDEQFF	TGTGCCAGTAGTACCCAGAGGACAGGGTCGGATGAGCAGTTCTTC
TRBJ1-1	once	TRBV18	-	CASFGAPTEAFF	TGTGCCAGCTTTGGGGCTCCCACTGAAGCTTTCTTT
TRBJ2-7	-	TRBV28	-	CASSLGRVRANEQYF	TGTGCCAGCAGTTTAGGCAGGGTAAGAGCAAACGAGCAGTACTTC
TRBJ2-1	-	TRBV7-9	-	CASSLEAGLYNEQFF	TGTGCCAGCAGCTTAGAGGCGGGGCTCTACAATGAGCAGTTCTTC
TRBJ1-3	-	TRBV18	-	CASSPPNPARAIPTIYF	TGTGCCAGCTCACCACCCAATCCGGCCAGGGCTATACCCACCATATATTTT
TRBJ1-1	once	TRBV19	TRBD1	CASRLDRGTEAFF	TGTGCCAGTAGATTGGACAGGGGCACTGAAGCTTTCTTT
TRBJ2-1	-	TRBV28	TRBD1	CASSFETGMNEQFF	TGTGCCAGCAGTTTCGAGACAGGGATGAATGAGCAGTTCTTC
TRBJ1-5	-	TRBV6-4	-	CASSDQGGNQPQHF	TGTGCCAGCAGTGACCAGGGCGGAAATCAGCCCCAGCATTTT